The rows below give T cell receptor beta chains drawn from one sample of a study of coeliac disease. Measured with immunoSEQ multiplex PCR; TCRdb has only the in-frame clones, and not every one. The sample has some 8,900 clones; 60% to 80% are singletons. Sequenced: lamina propria lymphocytes from the gut. The receptors were sampled from a woman aged 55-75 years with celiac disease. Each CDR3 is given with its conserved first and last residue. Each record gives: CDR3 DNA, CDR3 protein, D gene, clone size, V gene, J gene. The D gene is left open where the match is weak. Size values are once, few and many counts, or a class for expanded clones, and some rows have none.

CDR3nt: TGTGCCAGCAGTTGGGACAGGGCCGTCTACGAGCAGTACTTC
CDR3aa: CASSWDRAVYEQYF
d_gene: TRBD1
abundance: few
v_gene: TRBV6-6
j_gene: TRBJ2-7

CDR3nt: TGTGCCACCCGGGTCCTCCAAGCTGGGAATGAGCAGTTCTTC
CDR3aa: CATRVLQAGNEQFF
d_gene: NA
abundance: NA
v_gene: TRBV14
j_gene: TRBJ2-1

CDR3nt: TGCGCCAGCAGCTCGACTAGCGGGGGTCGAGAGACCCAGTACTTC
CDR3aa: CASSSTSGGRETQYF
d_gene: TRBD2
abundance: NA
v_gene: TRBV5-1
j_gene: TRBJ2-5

CDR3nt: TGTGCCAGCAGCTTATTCGCACCCGGGACAGCTTTTACCTACGAGCAGTACTTC
CDR3aa: CASSLFAPGTAFTYEQYF
d_gene: TRBD1
abundance: NA
v_gene: TRBV28
j_gene: TRBJ2-7

CDR3nt: TGTGCCGGGGACGAGCGGGAGATAAGGTACGAGCAGTACTTC
CDR3aa: CAGDEREIRYEQYF
d_gene: TRBD2
abundance: NA
v_gene: TRBV30
j_gene: TRBJ2-7

CDR3nt: TGTGCCAGCAAGGGACTAGCGGGCTCCCATGAGCAGTTCTTC
CDR3aa: CASKGLAGSHEQFF
d_gene: TRBD2
abundance: few
v_gene: TRBV6-6
j_gene: TRBJ2-1

CDR3nt: TGTGCCAGCAGCCCATCCAACTACGAGCAGTACTTC
CDR3aa: CASSPSNYEQYF
d_gene: NA
abundance: once
v_gene: TRBV2
j_gene: TRBJ2-7

CDR3nt: TGTGCCAGCAGTGATCTAACTAGCTTCAATGAGCAGTTCTTC
CDR3aa: CASSDLTSFNEQFF
d_gene: NA
abundance: few
v_gene: TRBV2
j_gene: TRBJ2-1

CDR3nt: TGTGCCAGCAGCTTAGGGGGAGTGCAAAACATTCAGTACTTC
CDR3aa: CASSLGGVQNIQYF
d_gene: NA
abundance: NA
v_gene: TRBV7-6
j_gene: TRBJ2-4

CDR3nt: TGCGCCAGCAGCCAAGGGACAGACATGAACACTGAAGCTTTCTTT
CDR3aa: CASSQGTDMNTEAFF
d_gene: NA
abundance: NA
v_gene: TRBV4-1
j_gene: TRBJ1-1

CDR3nt: TGTGCCAGCAGCTTGAGGACAGGGACTAATGAAAAACTGTTTTTT
CDR3aa: CASSLRTGTNEKLFF
d_gene: TRBD1
abundance: NA
v_gene: TRBV5-4
j_gene: TRBJ1-4

CDR3nt: TGCAGCGTTGATGGGAGTAGCACCGGGGAGCTGTTTTTT
CDR3aa: CSVDGSSTGELFF
d_gene: NA
abundance: NA
v_gene: TRBV29-1
j_gene: TRBJ2-2

CDR3nt: TGTGCCAGCAGTGAAAGGGTGGACTCAATTCGCACAGATACGCAGTATTTT
CDR3aa: CASSERVDSIRTDTQYF
d_gene: NA
abundance: NA
v_gene: TRBV2
j_gene: TRBJ2-3

CDR3nt: TGTGCCAGCAGTTCCGGGACAGGGCTCTACGAGCAGTACTTC
CDR3aa: CASSSGTGLYEQYF
d_gene: TRBD1
abundance: NA
v_gene: TRBV7-6
j_gene: TRBJ2-7

CDR3nt: TGTGCCAGCAGGAGGGACAACTTCTATGGCTACACCTTC
CDR3aa: CASRRDNFYGYTF
d_gene: NA
abundance: NA
v_gene: TRBV5-6
j_gene: TRBJ1-2

CDR3nt: TGTGCCACTCCCTACGGGGGGCTGTTTTTT
CDR3aa: CATPYGGLFF
d_gene: NA
abundance: NA
v_gene: TRBV11-2
j_gene: TRBJ1-4

CDR3nt: TGTGCCAGCAGCTCCCCCGGGGGGGGATATGAGCAGTTCTTC
CDR3aa: CASSSPGGGYEQFF
d_gene: TRBD2
abundance: NA
v_gene: TRBV11-2
j_gene: TRBJ2-1

CDR3nt: TGTGCCAGCAGCTTAAGAGGGGGGGACATTCAGTACTTC
CDR3aa: CASSLRGGDIQYF
d_gene: NA
abundance: NA
v_gene: TRBV7-9
j_gene: TRBJ2-4

CDR3nt: TGTGCCAGCAGCTACGGGACTAGCGCCTACAATGAGCAGTTCTTC
CDR3aa: CASSYGTSAYNEQFF
d_gene: TRBD2
abundance: NA
v_gene: TRBV5-6
j_gene: TRBJ2-1

CDR3nt: TGCGCCAGCACCCTCCTCCAGCGGGGGAACACCGGGGAGCTGTTTTTT
CDR3aa: CASTLLQRGNTGELFF
d_gene: TRBD2
abundance: once
v_gene: TRBV5-1
j_gene: TRBJ2-2

CDR3nt: TGTGCCAGCAGTGTTCGGGCAGGGTATCAAGAGCAGTACTTC
CDR3aa: CASSVRAGYQEQYF
d_gene: NA
abundance: once
v_gene: TRBV2
j_gene: TRBJ2-7

CDR3nt: TGTGCCAGCAGCAAAGTTGGCCCGAACACCGGGGAGCTGTTTTTT
CDR3aa: CASSKVGPNTGELFF
d_gene: NA
abundance: few
v_gene: TRBV21-1
j_gene: TRBJ2-2

CDR3nt: TGTGCCACCAGCATCCAACTAGCGGGGGTGGGAAGAAATGAGCAGTTCTTC
CDR3aa: CATSIQLAGVGRNEQFF
d_gene: TRBD2
abundance: NA
v_gene: TRBV15
j_gene: TRBJ2-1

CDR3nt: TGTGCCAGCAGTCGGGACAGATATCAGCCCCAGCATTTT
CDR3aa: CASSRDRYQPQHF
d_gene: TRBD1
abundance: NA
v_gene: TRBV6-5
j_gene: TRBJ1-5

CDR3nt: TGCGCCAGCAGCTTGGGCGATTCACCCCTCCACTTT
CDR3aa: CASSLGDSPLHF
d_gene: NA
abundance: NA
v_gene: TRBV5-1
j_gene: TRBJ1-6

CDR3nt: TGTGCCAGCAGTAGGGGAGGCCTTCAGCCCCAGCATTTT
CDR3aa: CASSRGGLQPQHF
d_gene: NA
abundance: NA
v_gene: TRBV28
j_gene: TRBJ1-5

CDR3nt: TGTGCCAGCAGCGCGAGGGACACCCCCAGTGAGCAGTTCTTC
CDR3aa: CASSARDTPSEQFF
d_gene: NA
abundance: NA
v_gene: TRBV5-4
j_gene: TRBJ2-1

CDR3nt: TGTGCCAGCAGCTTAAGGGACAGGGTCTACGAGCAGTACTTC
CDR3aa: CASSLRDRVYEQYF
d_gene: TRBD1
abundance: NA
v_gene: TRBV7-2
j_gene: TRBJ2-7

CDR3nt: TGTGCCAGCAGCTATTTACAGGGGGCCACTGAAGCTTTCTTT
CDR3aa: CASSYLQGATEAFF
d_gene: TRBD1
abundance: NA
v_gene: TRBV5-8
j_gene: TRBJ1-1

CDR3nt: TGTGCCATCAGGGCAGGGGAACATCAGCCCCAGCATTTT
CDR3aa: CAIRAGEHQPQHF
d_gene: NA
abundance: once
v_gene: TRBV10-3
j_gene: TRBJ1-5

CDR3nt: TGTGCCAGCAGCTTAGCGCTCGGGCAGGGGGTTGATGGCTACACCTTC
CDR3aa: CASSLALGQGVDGYTF
d_gene: TRBD1
abundance: NA
v_gene: TRBV7-8
j_gene: TRBJ1-2

CDR3nt: TGTGCCAGCGACCGGGACAGGGGCTACGAGCAGTACTTC
CDR3aa: CASDRDRGYEQYF
d_gene: NA
abundance: NA
v_gene: TRBV21-1
j_gene: TRBJ2-7

CDR3nt: TGTGCCAGCAGCATCGGTAGCAATCAGCCCCAGCATTTT
CDR3aa: CASSIGSNQPQHF
d_gene: NA
abundance: few
v_gene: TRBV11-1
j_gene: TRBJ1-5

CDR3nt: TGCGCCAGCAGCGCACTGCAGGGCTCTGGAAACACCATATATTTT
CDR3aa: CASSALQGSGNTIYF
d_gene: NA
abundance: once
v_gene: TRBV5-1
j_gene: TRBJ1-3

CDR3nt: TGTGCCAGCAGTGGACAGCCCCATAGCAATCAGTCCCAGCATTTT
CDR3aa: CASSGQPHSNQSQHF
d_gene: NA
abundance: NA
v_gene: TRBV28
j_gene: TRBJ1-5

CDR3nt: TGTGCCAGTAGTACCTACAGGGTAGGGGGCAATCAGCCCCAGCATTTT
CDR3aa: CASSTYRVGGNQPQHF
d_gene: NA
abundance: NA
v_gene: TRBV19
j_gene: TRBJ1-5

CDR3nt: TGTGCCAGCAGCGCGGGACAGGGTGGAAACACCATATATTTT
CDR3aa: CASSAGQGGNTIYF
d_gene: TRBD1
abundance: NA
v_gene: TRBV9
j_gene: TRBJ1-3

CDR3nt: TGCGCCAGCAAGTTGGGCGGGGGCCTAACCTACGAGCAGTACTTC
CDR3aa: CASKLGGGLTYEQYF
d_gene: NA
abundance: NA
v_gene: TRBV23-1
j_gene: TRBJ2-7

CDR3nt: TGTGCCAGCAGCTCAGAGGACAGGGGATTAGGGGGCTACACCTTC
CDR3aa: CASSSEDRGLGGYTF
d_gene: TRBD1
abundance: NA
v_gene: TRBV7-8
j_gene: TRBJ1-2

CDR3nt: TGCGCCAGCAGGTCGGACGGGGGGACACAAGAGACCCAGTACTTC
CDR3aa: CASRSDGGTQETQYF
d_gene: NA
abundance: NA
v_gene: TRBV5-1
j_gene: TRBJ2-5

CDR3nt: TGCAGCGTTGAAAAACCACAGGGGAATTTGGACATTCAGTACTTC
CDR3aa: CSVEKPQGNLDIQYF
d_gene: TRBD1
abundance: NA
v_gene: TRBV29-1
j_gene: TRBJ2-4

CDR3nt: TGTGCCAGCAGACCGAGACTAGCGGGAGGGAACACCGGGGAGCTGTTTTTT
CDR3aa: CASRPRLAGGNTGELFF
d_gene: TRBD2
abundance: few
v_gene: TRBV11-1
j_gene: TRBJ2-2

CDR3nt: TGTGCCAGCAAGTCCGGGGATGGGAATACGCAGTATTTT
CDR3aa: CASKSGDGNTQYF
d_gene: NA
abundance: NA
v_gene: TRBV11-3
j_gene: TRBJ2-3

CDR3nt: TGTGCCAGTAGTATGGGGGAGGGCCCCTACGAGCAGTACTTC
CDR3aa: CASSMGEGPYEQYF
d_gene: TRBD2
abundance: NA
v_gene: TRBV19
j_gene: TRBJ2-7

CDR3nt: TGTGCCAGCAGTTACGATCGAAGAGTGTCTAATGAAAAACTGTTTTTT
CDR3aa: CASSYDRRVSNEKLFF
d_gene: NA
abundance: medium-sized
v_gene: TRBV6-5
j_gene: TRBJ1-4

CDR3nt: TGTGCCATATCCGACAGGGCCAAAAACATTCAGTACTTC
CDR3aa: CAISDRAKNIQYF
d_gene: NA
abundance: NA
v_gene: TRBV10-3
j_gene: TRBJ2-4

CDR3nt: TGCGCCAGCAGACGACAGGGGGTATGGAACACTGAAGCTTTCTTT
CDR3aa: CASRRQGVWNTEAFF
d_gene: TRBD1
abundance: NA
v_gene: TRBV4-1
j_gene: TRBJ1-1

CDR3nt: TGTGCCAGCAGCTCCGGGACAAACGGCAATCAGCCCCAGCATTTT
CDR3aa: CASSSGTNGNQPQHF
d_gene: NA
abundance: NA
v_gene: TRBV7-6
j_gene: TRBJ1-5

CDR3nt: TGTGCCAGCAGTGTGACAGGGCGCACAGATACGCAGTATTTT
CDR3aa: CASSVTGRTDTQYF
d_gene: TRBD1
abundance: NA
v_gene: TRBV2
j_gene: TRBJ2-3

CDR3nt: TGTGCCACCTTATATATAGGGACAGGGGGAGTTGCAACTAATGAAAAACTGTTTTTT
CDR3aa: CATLYIGTGGVATNEKLFF
d_gene: NA
abundance: NA
v_gene: TRBV21-1
j_gene: TRBJ1-4

CDR3nt: TGTGCCAGCAGTTTCGGGGGAGTGCCCGAGCAGTACTTC
CDR3aa: CASSFGGVPEQYF
d_gene: NA
abundance: few
v_gene: TRBV28
j_gene: TRBJ2-7

CDR3nt: TGTGCCAGCAGTTATCATGGGCATTCCTCTGGAAACACCATATATTTT
CDR3aa: CASSYHGHSSGNTIYF
d_gene: NA
abundance: few
v_gene: TRBV6-6
j_gene: TRBJ1-3